Given below is one T cell receptor beta chain in context. No antigen is known for it. The entry originates in a study of blood T cells in healthy people across ages. Study results and caveats: Estimates drawn from one million T cells were deemed to understate diversity.

Germline CDR1 MNHEY, CDR2 SVGAGI. The length of the CDR3 is 12 residues. With V trimmed by 5 bases and J by 10 bases, 5 bases remained unmatched. Sample-barcoded 5' priming and a J-beta primer mix drove a second PCR of about 6 to 11 cycles. TCRdb used MiXCR to reprocess the 5' RACE reads, holding one entry per CDR3 protein. The table has roughly 1,000,000 distinct CDR3 sequences, about 23% seen once; the top ten hold approximately 0.75%. This sample was shared with a second study, whose subject was T cells of mothers and their children. That source notes: Random nucleotides (2-4) and sample barcodes were added by the M1S primer used in the second PCR. Related mother-child pairs showed slightly, non-significantly higher overlap than unrelated pairs.

Sequenced input: blood. This receptor was taken from a girl aged 2-10 years in good health. The chain recombines TRBV6-5 with TRBJ1-5; 7 bases line up with TRBD1. CDR3 coding DNA: TGTGCCAGCAGTATACCAGGGGGACCCCAGCATTTT. Translating it yields CASSIPGGPQHF.